This TCR beta chain was retrieved from a study of tumor-infiltrating lymphocytes in localized non-small cell lung cancer. Method: immunoSEQ multiplex PCR; TCRdb's copy keeps in-frame clones and lacks some. The sample lists around 17,000 clones, less than 85% occurring once. A remark on this clone: The antigen remains undetermined.

Findings and limits, study-wide: Recurrence-free survival showed no association with tumor T-cell fraction. Different pieces of the same tissue went to different assays, confounding technical variation with intratumor heterogeneity.

The CDR3 sequence is 13 residues long. V lost 6 bases and J 7 bases, leaving 15 bases between the germline ends. Germline V gives CDR1 SGHAT, CDR2 FQNNGV. The sequencing sample was made of lung tumor tissue. The TCR originated in a human donor with non-small cell lung cancer. The genes are TRBV11-2 and TRBJ1-2; possibly TRBD1 for D (6 bases). The CDR3 DNA follows: TGTGCCAGCAGTTTCACAGGGACGGGTGGCTACACCTTC. This sequence encodes CASSFTGTGGYTF.